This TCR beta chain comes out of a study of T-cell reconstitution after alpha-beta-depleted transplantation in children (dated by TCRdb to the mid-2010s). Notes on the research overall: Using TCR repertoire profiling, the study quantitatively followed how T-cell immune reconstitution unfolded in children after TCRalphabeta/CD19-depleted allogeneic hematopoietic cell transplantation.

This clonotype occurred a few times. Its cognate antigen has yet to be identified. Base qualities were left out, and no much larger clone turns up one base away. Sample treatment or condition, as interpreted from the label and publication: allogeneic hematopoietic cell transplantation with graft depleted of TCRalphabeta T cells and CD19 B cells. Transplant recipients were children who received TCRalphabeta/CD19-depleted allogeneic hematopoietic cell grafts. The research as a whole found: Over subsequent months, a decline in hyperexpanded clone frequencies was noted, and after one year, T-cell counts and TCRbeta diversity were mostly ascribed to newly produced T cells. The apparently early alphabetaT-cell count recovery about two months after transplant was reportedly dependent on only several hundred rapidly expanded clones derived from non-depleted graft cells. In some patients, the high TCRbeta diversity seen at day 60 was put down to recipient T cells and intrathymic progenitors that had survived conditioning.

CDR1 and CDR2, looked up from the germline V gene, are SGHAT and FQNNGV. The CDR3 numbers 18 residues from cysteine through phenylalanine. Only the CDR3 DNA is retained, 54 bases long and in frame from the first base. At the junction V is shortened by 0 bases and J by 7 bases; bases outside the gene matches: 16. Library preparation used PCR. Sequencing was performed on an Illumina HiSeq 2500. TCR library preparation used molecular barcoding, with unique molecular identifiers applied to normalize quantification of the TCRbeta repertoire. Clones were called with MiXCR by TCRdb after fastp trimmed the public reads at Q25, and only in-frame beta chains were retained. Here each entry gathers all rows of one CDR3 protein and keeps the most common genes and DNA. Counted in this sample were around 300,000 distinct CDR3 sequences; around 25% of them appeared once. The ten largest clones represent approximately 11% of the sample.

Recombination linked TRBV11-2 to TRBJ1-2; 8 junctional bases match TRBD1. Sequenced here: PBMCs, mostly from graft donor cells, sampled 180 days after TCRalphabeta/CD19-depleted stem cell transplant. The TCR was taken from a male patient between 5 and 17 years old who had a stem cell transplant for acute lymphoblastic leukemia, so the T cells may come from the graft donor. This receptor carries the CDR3 CASSLELPLGQGEGGYTF. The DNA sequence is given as TGTGCCAGCAGCTTAGAGCTCCCTCTAGGACAGGGAGAGGGTGGCTACACCTTC.